These T cell receptor beta chains were read from a single sample in a study of cytomegalovirus exposure and HLA in healthy donors. Clones were read by immunoSEQ multiplex PCR, and TCRdb kept only the in-frame ones, dropping some. The sample has approximately 120,000 clones, 85% to 90% seen once; the top ten hold 1.9%. Material: PBMCs. All receptors come from a woman under 30 in good health and CMV-seronegative. Both conserved end residues are part of each CDR3. The order of the fields is V gene, CDR3 protein.

V: TRBV4-3; CDR3: CASSQRSGLAGYNEQFF
V: TRBV4-3; CDR3: CASSQGTGNNEKLFF
V: TRBV28; CDR3: CAIRTGAFREQYF
V: TRBV20-1; CDR3: CSASQLYGYTF
V: TRBV27; CDR3: CASSLTGSYEQYF
V: TRBV28; CDR3: CASSRGGSTYYGYTF
V: TRBV4-1; CDR3: CASSQPPGGLKTQYF
V: TRBV5-1; CDR3: CASSQGNYGYTF
V: TRBV29-1; CDR3: CSVEDPVGGLFYNEQFF
V: TRBV27; CDR3: CASSKQGRQPQHF
V: TRBV25-1; CDR3: CASSPRTNEKLFF
V: TRBV27; CDR3: CASSFLGGQGEFEQYF
V: TRBV7-8; CDR3: CASSPGQTSYEQYF
V: TRBV19; CDR3: CASSIPQGRSNQPQHF
V: TRBV7-9; CDR3: CASSLGDKYDEQYF
V: TRBV4-3; CDR3: CASSRQTGGYEQYF
V: TRBV6-5; CDR3: CASSSSSGANVLTF
V: TRBV2; CDR3: CASVITGTGGTGELFF
V: TRBV5-6; CDR3: CASNPTGRYGYTF
V: TRBV6-1; CDR3: CASSERSSGTGVFYEQYF
V: TRBV7-3; CDR3: CASSKFGEGLAATDTQYF
V: TRBV6-1; CDR3: CASRVDNSPYGYTF
V: TRBV5-6; CDR3: CASSQGQGPQETQYF
V: TRBV19; CDR3: CASMKLAQGKRQFF
V: TRBV5-8; CDR3: CASSLGQSVGYTF
V: TRBV28; CDR3: CASSPHLPGLAPADTQYF
V: TRBV27; CDR3: CASSLGFGSGLNYNEQFF
V: TRBV4-3; CDR3: CASSQGGQLNTEAFF
V: TRBV6-4; CDR3: CASSDSAVAGGTGELFF
V: TRBV7-9; CDR3: CASSPSEGREQFF
V: TRBV28; CDR3: CASSRTSGFSYEQYF
V: TRBV5-4; CDR3: CASRYGGAHEQYF
V: TRBV27; CDR3: CASRPPLGTAFRGELFF
V: TRBV7-9; CDR3: CASSLAHRGGNSPLHF
V: TRBV28; CDR3: CASSSQGVGDQPQHF
V: TRBV28; CDR3: CASSLRPIQGSDEQYF
V: TRBV4-1; CDR3: CASSRQGADTEAFF
V: TRBV4-2; CDR3: CASSPGQGDGLAKNIQYF
V: TRBV9; CDR3: CASSPGQFAPYSPLHF
V: TRBV7-9; CDR3: CASSLGQGTGELFF
V: TRBV11-1; CDR3: CASSLFVGGSYEQYF
V: TRBV11-3; CDR3: CASSSQGAHTDTQYF
V: TRBV5-4; CDR3: CASSQGLAGGEQYF
V: TRBV11-3; CDR3: CASSLARGAPRPGELFF
V: TRBV19; CDR3: CASSPGSTISPLHF
V: TRBV6-6; CDR3: CASSYTRTGLYEQYF
V: TRBV7-8; CDR3: CASSGSVTDTQYF
V: TRBV25-1; CDR3: CASSDFFGGGGREQFF
V: TRBV6-1; CDR3: CASSLKNIQYF
V: TRBV11-2; CDR3: CASSPDRGSYGYTF
V: TRBV6-5; CDR3: CASSPAGADEKLFF
V: TRBV21-1; CDR3: CASSKEGQGSSNQPQHF
V: TRBV4-3; CDR3: CASSQVLLNTEAFF
V: TRBV5-1; CDR3: CASSLYPGRESNNEQFF
V: TRBV28; CDR3: CASSLYGTGGNAEAFF
V: TRBV30; CDR3: CAWSEGVGETQYF
V: TRBV7-2; CDR3: CASSLAPGQGAGELFF
V: TRBV2; CDR3: CASSWGDQGRETQYF
V: TRBV7-2; CDR3: CASSYRQGRGYTDTQYF